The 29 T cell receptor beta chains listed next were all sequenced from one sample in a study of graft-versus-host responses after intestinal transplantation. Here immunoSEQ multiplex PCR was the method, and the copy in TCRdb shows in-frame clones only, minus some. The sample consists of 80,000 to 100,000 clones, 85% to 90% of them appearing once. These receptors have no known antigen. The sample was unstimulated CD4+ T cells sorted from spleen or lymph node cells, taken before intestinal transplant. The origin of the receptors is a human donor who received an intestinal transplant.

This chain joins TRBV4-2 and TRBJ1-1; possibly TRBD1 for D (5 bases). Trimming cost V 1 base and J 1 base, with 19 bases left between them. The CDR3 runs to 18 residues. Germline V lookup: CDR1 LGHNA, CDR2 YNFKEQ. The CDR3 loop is CASSQVFRGSRRNTEAFF. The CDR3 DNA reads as TGTGCCAGCAGCCAAGTGTTTCGGGGGAGTAGGCGGAACACTGAAGCTTTCTTT.

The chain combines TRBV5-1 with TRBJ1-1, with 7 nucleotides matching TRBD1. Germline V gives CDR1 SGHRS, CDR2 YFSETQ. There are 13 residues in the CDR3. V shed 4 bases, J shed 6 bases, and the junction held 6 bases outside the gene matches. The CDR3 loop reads CASSQGGRPEAFF. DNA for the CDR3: TGCGCCAGCAGCCAGGGGGGACGCCCTGAAGCTTTCTTT.

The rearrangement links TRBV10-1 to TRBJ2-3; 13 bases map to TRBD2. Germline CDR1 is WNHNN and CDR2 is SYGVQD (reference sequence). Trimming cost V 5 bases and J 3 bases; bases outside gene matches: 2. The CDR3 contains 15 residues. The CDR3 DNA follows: TGCGCCAGCAGTTCGACTAGCGGGGGGACAGATACGCAGTATTTT. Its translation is CASSSTSGGTDTQYF.

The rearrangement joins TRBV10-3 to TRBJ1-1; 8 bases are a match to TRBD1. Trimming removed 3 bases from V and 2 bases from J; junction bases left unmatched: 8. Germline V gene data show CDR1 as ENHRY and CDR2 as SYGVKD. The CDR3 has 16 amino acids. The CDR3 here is CAISDGQGAFNTEAFF. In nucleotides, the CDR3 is TGTGCCATCAGTGACGGGCAGGGGGCTTTCAACACTGAAGCTTTCTTT.

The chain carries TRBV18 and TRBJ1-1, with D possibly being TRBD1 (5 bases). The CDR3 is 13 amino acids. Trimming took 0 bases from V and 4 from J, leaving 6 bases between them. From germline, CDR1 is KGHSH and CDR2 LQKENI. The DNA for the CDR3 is TGTGCCAGCTCACCACCGGGGCCCACTGAAGCTTTCTTT. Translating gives CASSPPGPTEAFF.

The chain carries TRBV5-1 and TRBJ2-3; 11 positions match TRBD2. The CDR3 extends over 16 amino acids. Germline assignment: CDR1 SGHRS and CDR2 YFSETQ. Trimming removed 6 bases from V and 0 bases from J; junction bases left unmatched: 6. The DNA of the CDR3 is TGCGCCAGCACCGGGACTAGCGGATCTAGCACAGATACGCAGTATTTT. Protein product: CASTGTSGSSTDTQYF.

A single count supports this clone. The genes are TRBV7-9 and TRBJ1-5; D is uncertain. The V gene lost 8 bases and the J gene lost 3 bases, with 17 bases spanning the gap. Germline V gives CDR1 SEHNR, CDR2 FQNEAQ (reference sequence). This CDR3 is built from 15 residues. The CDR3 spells CASPHRRQSNQPQHF. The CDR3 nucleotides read TGTGCCAGCCCCCACCGGAGGCAGTCCAATCAGCCCCAGCATTTT.

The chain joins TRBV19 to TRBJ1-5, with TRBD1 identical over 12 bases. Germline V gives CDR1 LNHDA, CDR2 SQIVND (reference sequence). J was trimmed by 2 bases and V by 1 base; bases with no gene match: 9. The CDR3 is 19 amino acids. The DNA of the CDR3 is TGTGCCAGTAGTATAGCTTCGGGACAGGGGGCAGGAGGCAATCAGCCCCAGCATTTT. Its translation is CASSIASGQGAGGNQPQHF.

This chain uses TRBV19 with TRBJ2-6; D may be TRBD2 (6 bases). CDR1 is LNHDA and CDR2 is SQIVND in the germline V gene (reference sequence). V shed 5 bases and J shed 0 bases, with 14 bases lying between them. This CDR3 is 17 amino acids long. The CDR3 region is CASSAGLPSSGANVLTF. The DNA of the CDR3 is TGTGCCAGTAGTGCGGGACTGCCAAGCTCTGGGGCCAACGTCCTGACTTTC.

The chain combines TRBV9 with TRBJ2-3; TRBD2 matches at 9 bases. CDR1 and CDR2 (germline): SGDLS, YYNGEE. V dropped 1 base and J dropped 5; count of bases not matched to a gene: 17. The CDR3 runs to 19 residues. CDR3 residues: CASSVQGGASGTGKDTQYF. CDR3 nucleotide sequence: TGTGCCAGCAGCGTACAAGGGGGGGCTAGCGGGACGGGGAAAGATACGCAGTATTTT.

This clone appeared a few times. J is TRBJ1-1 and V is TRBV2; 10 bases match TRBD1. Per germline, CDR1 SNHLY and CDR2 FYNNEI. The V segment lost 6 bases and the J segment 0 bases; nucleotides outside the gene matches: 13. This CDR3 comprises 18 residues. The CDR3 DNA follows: TGTGCCAGCAGCCTATACGGACCGGGACAGGGGATGAACACTGAAGCTTTCTTT. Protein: CASSLYGPGQGMNTEAFF.

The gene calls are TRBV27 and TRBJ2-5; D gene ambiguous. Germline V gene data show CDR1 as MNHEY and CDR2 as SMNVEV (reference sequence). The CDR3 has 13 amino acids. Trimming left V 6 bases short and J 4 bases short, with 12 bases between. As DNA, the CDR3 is TGTGCCAGCAGGCGGCTTAGTGCAGAGACCCAGTACTTC. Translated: CASRRLSAETQYF.

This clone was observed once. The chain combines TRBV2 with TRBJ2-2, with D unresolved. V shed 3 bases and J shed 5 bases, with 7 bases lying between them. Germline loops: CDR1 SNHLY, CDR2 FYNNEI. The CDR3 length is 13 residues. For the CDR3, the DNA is TGTGCCAGCAGTGAGGCCGCTACCGGGGAGCTGTTTTTT. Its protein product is CASSEAATGELFF.

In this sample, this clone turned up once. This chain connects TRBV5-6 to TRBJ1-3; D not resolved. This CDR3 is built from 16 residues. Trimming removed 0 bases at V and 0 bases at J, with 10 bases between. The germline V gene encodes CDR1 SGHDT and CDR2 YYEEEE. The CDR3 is CASSLVWADSGNTIYF. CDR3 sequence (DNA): TGTGCCAGCAGCTTGGTCTGGGCAGACTCTGGAAACACCATATATTTT.

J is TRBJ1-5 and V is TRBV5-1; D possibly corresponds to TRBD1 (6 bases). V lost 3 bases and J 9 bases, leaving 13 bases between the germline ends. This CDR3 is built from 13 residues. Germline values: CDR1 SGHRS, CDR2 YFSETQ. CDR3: CASSSGTRGPQHF. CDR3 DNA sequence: TGCGCCAGCAGCTCCGGGACAAGGGGGCCCCAGCATTTT.

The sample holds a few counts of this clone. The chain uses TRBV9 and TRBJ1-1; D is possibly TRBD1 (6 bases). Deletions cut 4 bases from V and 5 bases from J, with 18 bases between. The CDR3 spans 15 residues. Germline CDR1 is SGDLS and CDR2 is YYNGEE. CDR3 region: CASSTQTGPRTEAFF. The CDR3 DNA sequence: TGTGCCAGCAGCACACAAACAGGGCCAAGGACTGAAGCTTTCTTT.

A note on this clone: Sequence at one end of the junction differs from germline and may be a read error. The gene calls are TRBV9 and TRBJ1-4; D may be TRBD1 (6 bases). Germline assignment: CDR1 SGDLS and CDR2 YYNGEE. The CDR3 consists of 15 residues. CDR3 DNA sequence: TGTGCCAGCAGCCCTACCGGGACAACAAATGAAAAACTGTTTTTT. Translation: CASSPTGTTNEKLFF.

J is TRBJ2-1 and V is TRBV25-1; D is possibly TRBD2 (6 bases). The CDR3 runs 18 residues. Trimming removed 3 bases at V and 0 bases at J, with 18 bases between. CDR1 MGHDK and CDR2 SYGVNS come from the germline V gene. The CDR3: CASSDEPYSGYSYNEQFF. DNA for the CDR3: TGTGCCAGCAGTGATGAACCCTATAGCGGTTACTCCTACAATGAGCAGTTCTTC. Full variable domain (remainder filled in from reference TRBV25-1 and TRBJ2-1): EADIYQTPRYLVIGTGKKITLECSQTMGHDKMYWYQQDPGMELHLIHYSYGVNSTEKGDLSSESTVSRIRTEHFPLTLESARPSHTSQYLCASSDEPYSGYSYNEQFFGPGTRLTVL.

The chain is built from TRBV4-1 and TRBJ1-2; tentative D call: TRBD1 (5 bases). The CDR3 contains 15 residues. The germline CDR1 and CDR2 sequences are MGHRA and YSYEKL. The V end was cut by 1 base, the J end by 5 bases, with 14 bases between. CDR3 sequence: CASSQAAFDSYGYTF. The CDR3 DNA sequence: TGCGCCAGCAGCCAAGCCGCTTTCGACAGTTATGGCTACACCTTC.

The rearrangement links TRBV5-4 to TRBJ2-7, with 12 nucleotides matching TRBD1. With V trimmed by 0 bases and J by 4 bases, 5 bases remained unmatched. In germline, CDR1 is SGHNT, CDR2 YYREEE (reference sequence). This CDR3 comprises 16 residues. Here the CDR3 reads CASSLGGTGGFYEQYF. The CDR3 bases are TGTGCCAGCAGCTTGGGGGGGACAGGGGGCTTTTACGAGCAGTACTTC.

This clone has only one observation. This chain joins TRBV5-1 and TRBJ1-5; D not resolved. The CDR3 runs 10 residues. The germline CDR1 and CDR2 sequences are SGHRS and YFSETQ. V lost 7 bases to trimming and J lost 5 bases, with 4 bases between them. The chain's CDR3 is CASPYQPQHF. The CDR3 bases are TGCGCCAGCCCTTATCAGCCCCAGCATTTT.

CDR3 sequence reads: CASSEYGGTEKLFF. The CDR3 DNA reads as TGTGCCAGCAGTGAATACGGGGGAACTGAAAAACTGTTTTTT. The V call is TRBV25-1, the J call TRBJ1-4; tentatively, D is TRBD1 (5 bases). The CDR3 spans 14 residues. V lost 0 bases and J lost 7, with 9 bases in between. The germline CDR1 and CDR2 sequences are MGHDK and SYGVNS. Together with reference TRBV25-1 and TRBJ1-4, the CDR3 gives the full variable domain: EADIYQTPRYLVIGTGKKITLECSQTMGHDKMYWYQQDPGMELHLIHYSYGVNSTEKGDLSSESTVSRIRTEHFPLTLESARPSHTSQYLCASSEYGGTEKLFFGSGTQLSVL.

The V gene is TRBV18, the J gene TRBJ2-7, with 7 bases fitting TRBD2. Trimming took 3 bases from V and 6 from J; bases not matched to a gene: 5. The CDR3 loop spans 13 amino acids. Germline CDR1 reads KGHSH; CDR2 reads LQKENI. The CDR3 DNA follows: TGTGCCAGCTCACCGGGGGAGCGGGGCGAGCAGTACTTC. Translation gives CASSPGERGEQYF.

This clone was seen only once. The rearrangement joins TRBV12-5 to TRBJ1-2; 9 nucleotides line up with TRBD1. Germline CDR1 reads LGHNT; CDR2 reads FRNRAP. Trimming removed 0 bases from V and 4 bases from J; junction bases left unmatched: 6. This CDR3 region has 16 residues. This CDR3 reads CASGLVAGQGLYGYTF. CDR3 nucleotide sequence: TGTGCTAGTGGTTTGGTAGCGGGACAGGGCCTCTATGGCTACACCTTC.

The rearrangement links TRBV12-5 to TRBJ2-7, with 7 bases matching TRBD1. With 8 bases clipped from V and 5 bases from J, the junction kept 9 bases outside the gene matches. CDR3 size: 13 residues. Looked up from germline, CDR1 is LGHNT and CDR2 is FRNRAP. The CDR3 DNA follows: TGTGCTAGTAGACAGGGAATGATAGACGAGCAGTACTTC. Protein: CASRQGMIDEQYF.

In DNA, the CDR3 is TGCGCCAGCAGCTTGTATTTGACAGATGGGGAGCAGTACTTC. Translation: CASSLYLTDGEQYF. This chain joins TRBV5-1 and TRBJ2-7, with a possible D match to TRBD1 (5 bases). Germline loops: CDR1 SGHRS, CDR2 YFSETQ. V lost 1 base and J lost 7, with 15 bases in between. The CDR3 loop spans 14 amino acids.

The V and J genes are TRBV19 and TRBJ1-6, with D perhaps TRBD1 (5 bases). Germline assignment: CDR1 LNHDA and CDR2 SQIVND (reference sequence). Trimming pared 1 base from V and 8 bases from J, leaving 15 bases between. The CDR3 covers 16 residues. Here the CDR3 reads CASSIVSGGIDSPLHF. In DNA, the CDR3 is TGTGCCAGTAGTATAGTATCCGGGGGTATAGATTCACCCCTCCACTTT. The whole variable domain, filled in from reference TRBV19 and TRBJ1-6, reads DGGITQSPKYLFRKEGQNVTLSCEQNLNHDAMYWYRQDPGQGLRLIYYSQIVNDFQKGDIAEGYSVSREKKESFPLTVTSAQKNPTAFYLCASSIVSGGIDSPLHFGNGTRLTVT.

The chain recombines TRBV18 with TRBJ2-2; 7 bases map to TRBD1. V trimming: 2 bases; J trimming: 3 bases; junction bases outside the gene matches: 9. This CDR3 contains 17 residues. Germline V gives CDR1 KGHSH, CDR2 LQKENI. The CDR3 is CASSPFSTGTDTGELFF. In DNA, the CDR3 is TGTGCCAGCTCACCATTTTCGACCGGGACAGACACCGGGGAGCTGTTTTTT.

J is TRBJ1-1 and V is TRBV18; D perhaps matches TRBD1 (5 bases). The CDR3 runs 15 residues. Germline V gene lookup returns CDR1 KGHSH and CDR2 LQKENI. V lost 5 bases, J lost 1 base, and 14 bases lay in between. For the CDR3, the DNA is TGTGCCAGCTCATTCGGCGGGGGGGGGAACACTGAAGCTTTCTTT. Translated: CASSFGGGGNTEAFF.